These 20 T cell receptor delta chains were sequenced from one sample in a study of Vδ1+ human thymocytes. General study points: Thymic TRG and TRD repertoires appeared highly polyclonal, with Gaussian CDR3 length distributions.

Their antigens remain unidentified. The template was reverse-transcribed extracted RNA. CDR3 amplicons came from multiplex PCR with pooled V-gene forward and constant-region reverse primers. TCRdb re-called clones from the multiplex PCR reads via CATT. The top ten clones hold approximately 0.4% of a sample with 45,000 to 75,000 delta-chain clones, about 15% of them seen once. Sequencing was performed on Vdelta1+ gamma-delta thymocytes from the thymus. Regarding subset: FACS-sorted CD3+ TCRalphabeta- TCRVdelta1+ TCRVdelta2- thymocytes. The receptors derive from a girl under three years old who had congenital heart surgery.

The J gene is TRDJ1, the V gene TRDV1, with 8 bases matching TRDD3. Unmatched junction bases numbered 11, after V lost 5 bases and J lost 0 bases. Looked up from germline, CDR1 is TSWWSYY and CDR2 is QGS. This CDR3 region has 17 residues. The chain's CDR3 is CALGRLGGSFDTDKLIF. The CDR3 DNA sequence: TGTGCTCTTGGGAGACTTGGGGGATCCTTTGACACCGATAAACTCATCTTT.

The sample holds a few counts of this clone. The chain couples TRDV1 to TRDJ1, with D perhaps TRDD3 (6 bases). Trimming cost V 1 base and J 6 bases, with 33 bases left between them. There are 21 residues in the CDR3. In germline, CDR1 is TSWWSYY, CDR2 QGS. As DNA, the CDR3 is TGTGCTCTTGGGGAACCCGGCCTTCTCATAGTACTGGCCCCCGGGGGGAATAAACTCATCTTT. This sequence encodes CALGEPGLLIVLAPGGNKLIF.

As concerns this clone: Mismatch with germline at one junction end may stem from a read error. The chain carries TRDV1 and TRDJ1, with a tentative D call TRDD3 (6 bases). CDR3 size: 17 residues. Germline loops: CDR1 TSWWSYY, CDR2 QGS. CDR3 in amino acids: CALGELTVSGDLDKLIF. The CDR3 nucleotides are TGTGCTCTGGGGGAACTAACAGTTTCGGGCGACCTCGATAAACTCATCTTT.

The chain combines TRDV1 with TRDJ1; 11 nucleotides line up with TRDD3. CDR3 length: 22 amino acids. Germline assignment: CDR1 TSWWSYY and CDR2 QGS. The junction had 21 bases not matched to a gene; V was cut back by 0 bases and J by 3 bases. CDR3 amino acids: CALGELGSLLRGGGYGSDKLIF. CDR3 coding DNA: TGTGCTCTTGGGGAACTAGGGTCCCTCCTACGCGGTGGGGGATACGGGTCCGATAAACTCATCTTT.

This clone was recorded a few times. The V gene is TRDV1, the J gene TRDJ1; no firm D call. V gave up 0 bases and J gave up 1 base, with 27 bases separating them. This CDR3 region has 21 residues. CDR1 is TSWWSYY, CDR2 QGS, per germline. CDR3 residues: CALGELSLIGATGPGTDKLIF. The CDR3 coding sequence is TGTGCTCTTGGGGAACTATCTCTCATCGGGGCCACCGGCCCGGGCACCGATAAACTCATCTTT.

The rearrangement links TRDV1 to TRDJ1; 8 bases are a match to TRDD3. J gave up 4 bases and V 7 bases, and 50 bases lay outside the gene matches. CDR1 is TSWWSYY and CDR2 is QGS in the germline V gene. The CDR3 loop spans 28 amino acids. The CDR3 loop is CALVQNGTPISPQQLNLGEPLGHDKLIF. The CDR3 DNA reads as TGTGCTCTTGTCCAAAATGGGACCCCTATTAGTCCGCAACAATTAAATCTGGGGGAGCCGTTAGGCCACGATAAACTCATCTTT.

The chain uses TRDV1 and TRDJ1; no clear D gene. The length of the CDR3 is 13 residues. Deletions cut 0 bases from V and 6 bases from J, with 8 bases between. In germline, CDR1 is TSWWSYY, CDR2 QGS. This CDR3 reads CALGELGTNKLIF. The CDR3, as DNA: TGTGCTCTTGGGGAACTTGGGACCAATAAACTCATCTTT.

A few counts support this clone. This chain connects TRDV1 to TRDJ1; tentatively, D is TRDD3 (6 bases). Germline CDR1 TSWWSYY, CDR2 QGS. V was clipped by 2 bases and J by 6 bases, with 13 bases between them. The CDR3 has 14 residues. The CDR3 region is CALGEWIHPHKLIF. The CDR3, as DNA: TGTGCTCTTGGGGAATGGATACACCCCCATAAACTCATCTTT.

This clone was detected a few times. V gene TRDV1 combines with J gene TRDJ1; D call uncertain. The CDR3 has 18 amino acids. V lost 0 bases and J 1 base, leaving 18 bases between the germline ends. Germline CDR1 TSWWSYY, CDR2 QGS. CDR3 amino acids: CALGELASRWICTDKLIF. CDR3 DNA sequence: TGTGCTCTTGGGGAACTAGCCAGTCGCTGGATCTGCACCGATAAACTCATCTTT.

This clone came up a few times. Distinct nucleotide sequences in the sample also encode this CDR3. The chain has TRDV1 and TRDJ1; no reliable D call. The germline gives CDR1 TSWWSYY, CDR2 QGS. The V end lost 6 bases, the J end lost 1 base, and 6 bases lay between the germline ends. The CDR3 is made up of 12 amino acids. The CDR3 sequence is CALGNSTDKLIF. CDR3 nucleotides: TGTGCTCTTGGAAACAGCACCGATAAACTCATCTTT.

The chain couples TRDV1 to TRDJ1; 9 bases are shared with TRDD2. The germline gives CDR1 TSWWSYY, CDR2 QGS. CDR3 length: 21 residues. Trimming at V came to 1 base and at J to 0 bases, leaving 18 bases not matched to a gene. Here the CDR3 reads CALGERPSYPVVGMYTDKLIF. Here the CDR3 DNA reads TGTGCTCTTGGGGAACGGCCTTCCTACCCCGTGGTGGGGATGTACACCGATAAACTCATCTTT.

This clone has a handful of counts. This chain joins TRAV29/DV5 and TRDJ1; D is tentatively TRDD2 or TRDD3 (5 bases each). The length of the CDR3 is 18 residues. The germline gives CDR1 NSMFDY, CDR2 ISSIKDK. V was pared by 0 bases and J by 1 base, with 22 bases between. The CDR3 DNA reads as TGTGCAGCAAGCGAACTTCCCGTGTTACAGGGGACCACCGATAAACTCATCTTT. Its protein is CAASELPVLQGTTDKLIF.

V is TRDV1 and J is TRDJ1; D is uncertain. The V end lost 4 bases, the J end lost 8 bases, and 23 bases lay between the germline ends. This CDR3 spans 16 amino acids. The germline CDR1 and CDR2 sequences are TSWWSYY and QGS. The CDR3 bases are TGTGCTCTTGGGGGGCCCAGGATTGGGTGTGGCCTCAAACTCATCTTT. Its translation: CALGGPRIGCGLKLIF.

V is TRDV1 and J is TRDJ1; 12 bases align to TRDD3. The V gene end was trimmed by 0 bases and the J gene end by 4 bases; junction bases not matched to a gene: 24. This CDR3 comprises 23 residues. Germline CDR1 reads TSWWSYY; CDR2 reads QGS. The chain's CDR3 is CALGELSGLLPNWGILGFDKLIF. The DNA for the CDR3 is TGTGCTCTTGGGGAACTCTCCGGCCTTCTTCCCAACTGGGGGATACTCGGTTTCGATAAACTCATCTTT.

This clone has a handful of counts. V and J are TRDV1 and TRDJ1, with 7 bases fitting TRDD2. The ends lost 3 bases at V and 0 bases at J; junction bases unmatched: 7. Germline-derived CDR1 and CDR2 are TSWWSYY and QGS. The CDR3 has 16 residues. Written as DNA, the CDR3 is TGTGCTCTTGGGGAGTTCCTACGGGGGTACACCGATAAACTCATCTTT. This sequence encodes CALGEFLRGYTDKLIF.

This clone was observed a handful of times. The V gene is TRDV1, the J gene TRDJ1; 11 bases map to TRDD3. From germline, CDR1 is TSWWSYY and CDR2 QGS. CDR3 size: 28 residues. The trim removed 0 bases at V and 7 bases at J, leaving 43 bases unmatched. CDR3 sequence: CALGELKTSAQCAMALGDICCSKAKLIF. The DNA for the CDR3 is TGTGCTCTTGGGGAACTAAAAACCTCCGCCCAGTGCGCCATGGCACTGGGGGATATATGTTGTTCTAAAGCTAAACTCATCTTT.

This clone has only a few counts. This chain uses TRDV1 with TRDJ1, with TRDD3 matching 7 bases. Germline loops: CDR1 TSWWSYY, CDR2 QGS. V lost 1 base to trimming and J lost 0 bases; unmatched junction nucleotides: 17. The CDR3 extends over 20 amino acids. The CDR3 here is CALGEHPSVLGGLYTDKLIF. CDR3 coding DNA: TGTGCTCTTGGGGAACATCCCTCAGTCCTGGGGGGGTTGTACACCGATAAACTCATCTTT.

This clone has a handful of counts. The chain couples TRDV1 to TRDJ1; 10 bases match TRDD3. Germline V gives CDR1 TSWWSYY, CDR2 QGS. The CDR3 loop spans 18 amino acids. J gave up 4 bases and V 1 base, and 12 bases lay outside the gene matches. In DNA form, the CDR3 reads TGTGCTCTTGGGGAACGATCCTACTGGGGGATGACGGGCGATAAACTCATCTTT. This codes for CALGERSYWGMTGDKLIF.

The V gene is TRDV1, the J gene TRDJ1; 9 nucleotides agree with TRDD2. CDR3 size: 19 residues. V shed 3 bases and J 0 bases; nucleotides not matched to a gene: 14. The germline CDR1 and CDR2 sequences are TSWWSYY and QGS. Written as DNA, the CDR3 is TGTGCTCTTGGGGACCTTCCTACAGTTGGGGTTCCGTACACCGATAAACTCATCTTT. Translated, it gives CALGDLPTVGVPYTDKLIF.

The sample holds a few counts of this clone. V and J are TRDV1 and TRDJ1; TRDD3 is a possible D gene (5 bases). From germline, CDR1 is TSWWSYY and CDR2 QGS. V gave up 0 bases and J gave up 2 bases, with 16 bases separating them. The CDR3 runs 17 residues. This CDR3 reads CALGELPCSYGTDKLIF. CDR3 bases: TGTGCTCTTGGGGAACTTCCCTGTTCATACGGTACCGATAAACTCATCTTT.